This T cell receptor (beta chain) stems from a study of T cell repertoires in cytomegalovirus infection. As for the study in general: Both a matching HLA type and CMV infection were indicated by public TCR beta signatures.

This clonotype was recorded at least ten times. Its antigen is unknown. Trimming removed 0 bases at V and 4 bases at J, with 15 bases between. This CDR3 has 16 residues. The V gene's germline CDR1 is SGHTA and CDR2 FQGNSA. TCRdb reanalysed the reads using MiXCR and keeps one entry per CDR3 protein. The sample carries around 770,000 distinct CDR3 sequences, 25% to 30% recorded once. This chain links TRBV7-2 with TRBJ1-2; no firm D call. Material: cultured CD8+ T cells from PBMCs, obtained from culture after CMV antigen stimulation. The TCR sequence derives from a human donor in good health (CMV status not recorded). Some clones in this sample may be carry-over from other donors' samples. Here the CDR3 DNA reads TGTGCCAGCAGCTTAGCCACAGCATACGCCCCCTATGGCTACACCTTC. Its translation is CASSLATAYAPYGYTF.